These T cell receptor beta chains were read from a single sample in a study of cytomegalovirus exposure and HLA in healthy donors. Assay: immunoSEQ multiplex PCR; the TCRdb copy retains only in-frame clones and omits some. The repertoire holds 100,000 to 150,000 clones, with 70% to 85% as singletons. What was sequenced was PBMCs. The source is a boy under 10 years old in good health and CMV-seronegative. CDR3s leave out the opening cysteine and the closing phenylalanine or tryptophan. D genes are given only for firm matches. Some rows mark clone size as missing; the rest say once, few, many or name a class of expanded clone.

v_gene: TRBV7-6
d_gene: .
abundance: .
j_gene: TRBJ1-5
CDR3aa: ASSLMPEPGYSNQPQH

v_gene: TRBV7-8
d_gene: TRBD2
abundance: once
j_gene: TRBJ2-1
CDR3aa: ASSLEYSSGRGNEQF

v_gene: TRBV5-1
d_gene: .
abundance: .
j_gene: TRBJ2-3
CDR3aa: ASTLRRATSTDTQY

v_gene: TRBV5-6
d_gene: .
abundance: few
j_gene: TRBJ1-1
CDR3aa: ASSLGGGTEAF

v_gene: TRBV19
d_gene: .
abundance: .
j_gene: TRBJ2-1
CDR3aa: ASSTFTRAIEQF

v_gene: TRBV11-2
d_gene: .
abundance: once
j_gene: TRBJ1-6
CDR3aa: ASSLRQRDSPLH

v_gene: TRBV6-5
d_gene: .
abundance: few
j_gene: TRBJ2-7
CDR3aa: ASRLDSASYEQY

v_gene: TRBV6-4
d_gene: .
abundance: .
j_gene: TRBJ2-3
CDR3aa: ASSDSSVDTQY

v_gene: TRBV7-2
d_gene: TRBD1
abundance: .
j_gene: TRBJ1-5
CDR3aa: ASSYHGQEGRQPQH

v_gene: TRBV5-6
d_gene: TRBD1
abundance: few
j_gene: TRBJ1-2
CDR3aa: ASSLIGQGIHYGYT

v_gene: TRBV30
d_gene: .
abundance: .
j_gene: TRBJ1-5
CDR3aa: AWSEGRDQPQH

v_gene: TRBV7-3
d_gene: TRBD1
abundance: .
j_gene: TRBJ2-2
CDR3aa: ASSLGQGSSTGELF

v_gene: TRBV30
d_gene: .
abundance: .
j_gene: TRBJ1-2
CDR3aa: AWMALPGYGYT

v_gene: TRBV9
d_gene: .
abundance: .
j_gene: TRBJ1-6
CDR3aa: ASATGYNSPLH

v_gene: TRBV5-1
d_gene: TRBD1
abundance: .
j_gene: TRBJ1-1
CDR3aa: ASSLGQGARDTEAF

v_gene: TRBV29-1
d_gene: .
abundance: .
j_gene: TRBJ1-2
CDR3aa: SVEDRAEVYGYT

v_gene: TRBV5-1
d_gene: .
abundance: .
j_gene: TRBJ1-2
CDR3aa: ASSSDRDYGYT

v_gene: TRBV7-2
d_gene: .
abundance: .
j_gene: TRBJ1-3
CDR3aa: ASSLGGYGNTIY

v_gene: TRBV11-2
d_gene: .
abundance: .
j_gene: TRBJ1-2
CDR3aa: ASSLIGANYGYT

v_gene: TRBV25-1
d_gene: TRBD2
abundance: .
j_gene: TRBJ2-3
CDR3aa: ASSPSGGGLSTDTQY

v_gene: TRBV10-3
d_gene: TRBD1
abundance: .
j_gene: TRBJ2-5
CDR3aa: AISVGRGQETQY

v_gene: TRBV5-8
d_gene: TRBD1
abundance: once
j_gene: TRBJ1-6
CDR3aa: ASRFDRGNSPLH

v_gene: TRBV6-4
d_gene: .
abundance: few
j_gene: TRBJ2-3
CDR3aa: ASSPSSAVDTQY

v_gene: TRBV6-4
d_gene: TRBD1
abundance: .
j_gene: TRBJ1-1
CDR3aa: ASSAGTGGNEAF

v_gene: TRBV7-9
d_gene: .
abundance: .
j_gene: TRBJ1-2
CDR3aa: ASRTDSDYGYT

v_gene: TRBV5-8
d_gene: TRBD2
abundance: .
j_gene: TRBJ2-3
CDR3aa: ASSLEWSGRSTDTQY

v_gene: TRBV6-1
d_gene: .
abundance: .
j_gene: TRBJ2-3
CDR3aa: ASSDRADTQY

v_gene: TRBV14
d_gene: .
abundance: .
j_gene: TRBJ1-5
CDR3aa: ASSLYDQPQH

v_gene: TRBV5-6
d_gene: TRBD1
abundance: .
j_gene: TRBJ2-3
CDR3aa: ASSYGTGNTDTQY

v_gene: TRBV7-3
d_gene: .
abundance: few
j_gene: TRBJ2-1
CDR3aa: ASSLGGMAGEQF

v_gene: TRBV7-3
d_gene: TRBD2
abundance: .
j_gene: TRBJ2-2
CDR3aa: ASSLAGTNTGELF

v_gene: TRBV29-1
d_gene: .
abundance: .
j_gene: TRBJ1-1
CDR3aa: SVGGRLHTEAF

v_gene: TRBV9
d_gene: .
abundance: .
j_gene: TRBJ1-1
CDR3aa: ASSVGVRGPLTTEAF

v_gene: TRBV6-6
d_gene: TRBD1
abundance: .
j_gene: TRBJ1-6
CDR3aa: ASSQGSGVSPLH

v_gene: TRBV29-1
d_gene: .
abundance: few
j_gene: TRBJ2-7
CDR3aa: SVGGARSSYEQY

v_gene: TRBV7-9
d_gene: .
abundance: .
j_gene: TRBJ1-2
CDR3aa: ASSSLTASLGGYT

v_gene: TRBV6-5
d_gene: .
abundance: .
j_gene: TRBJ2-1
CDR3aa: ASSYLEIGGNEQF

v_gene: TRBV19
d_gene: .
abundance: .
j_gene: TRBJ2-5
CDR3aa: ASSILNSNLETQY

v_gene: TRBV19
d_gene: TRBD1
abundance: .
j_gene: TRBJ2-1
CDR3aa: ASSTGTGHNEQF

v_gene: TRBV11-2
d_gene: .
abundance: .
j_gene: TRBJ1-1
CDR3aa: ASSPVDTEAF

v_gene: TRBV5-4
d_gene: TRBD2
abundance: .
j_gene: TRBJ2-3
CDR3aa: ASSPGLAEPPPTDTQY

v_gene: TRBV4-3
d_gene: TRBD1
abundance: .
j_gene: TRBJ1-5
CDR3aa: ASSQDRGRGSNQPQH

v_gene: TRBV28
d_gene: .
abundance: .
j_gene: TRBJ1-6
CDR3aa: ASSLLGGSSYNSPLH